The 8 T cell receptor beta chains below all came from one sample that was sequenced in a study of STAT5B mutations in CD4+ large granular lymphocyte leukemia. The protocol was immunoSEQ multiplex PCR, while the TCRdb copy is restricted to in-frame clones and leaves out a portion. The top ten hold roughly 2.1% of the sample, which has about 36,000 clones, roughly 82% seen once. Sequencing input: CD4+ T cells from blood buffy coats. The receptor set was obtained from a human donor in good health.

This chain connects TRBV10-2 to TRBJ2-1; 9 bases line up with TRBD1. The CDR3 contains 16 residues. Germline assignment: CDR1 WSHSY and CDR2 SAAADI. V was pared by 2 bases and J by 6 bases, with 8 bases of the junction left unmatched. This CDR3 is CASSEDRGGRGNEQFF. Here the CDR3 DNA reads TGCGCCAGCAGTGAGGACAGGGGGGGACGTGGCAATGAGCAGTTCTTC.

The CDR3 DNA reads as TGTGCCAGCAGCTTAGATGGGGCCGCCAGGGGGGAGCTGTTTTTT. As protein: CASSLDGAARGELFF. The V gene is TRBV11-2, the J gene TRBJ2-2, with D possibly TRBD1 on 5 matching bases. Germline loops: CDR1 SGHAT, CDR2 FQNNGV. With 0 bases removed from V and 8 bases from J, the gap between germline ends came to 13 bases. The CDR3 length is 15 residues.

CDR3: CASSKTGGLYGYTF. CDR3 nucleotides: TGTGCCAGCAGTAAGACAGGGGGCCTTTATGGCTACACCTTC. The genes are TRBV6-5 and TRBJ1-2; 10 bases are a match to TRBD1. CDR1 MNHEY and CDR2 SVGAGI come from the germline V gene. This CDR3 spans 14 amino acids. V gave up 5 bases and J gave up 5 bases; unmatched junction bases: 5.

This sequence joins TRBV7-9 and TRBJ1-1; D unclear. CDR1 and CDR2 from the germline V gene are SEHNR and FQNEAQ (reference sequence). V was shortened by 1 base and J by 5 bases, with 20 bases between the two germline ends. CDR3 length: 17 residues. The CDR3 is CASSLEASWGTGTEAFF. The CDR3 DNA follows: TGTGCCAGCAGCTTAGAGGCCAGTTGGGGTACGGGGACTGAAGCTTTCTTT.

This clone occurred a few times. V gene TRBV30 combines with J gene TRBJ1-1, with 8 bases lining up with TRBD1. Germline V gene lookup returns CDR1 GTSNPN and CDR2 SVGIG (reference sequence). Unmatched junction bases numbered 7, after V lost 3 bases and J lost 4 bases. This CDR3 region has 14 residues. As DNA, the CDR3 is TGTGCCTGGAGCTGGACAACAGGGGGCACTGAAGCTTTCTTT. It encodes CAWSWTTGGTEAFF.

The V gene is TRBV11-3, the J gene TRBJ2-7, with D possibly TRBD1 on 6 matching bases. There are 14 residues in the CDR3. V was clipped by 5 bases and J by 0 bases, with 11 bases between them. Germline V gene lookup returns CDR1 SGHNT and CDR2 YENEEA. As DNA, the CDR3 is TGTGCCAGCAGCCCTCTACAGGGCTCCTACGAGCAGTACTTC. As protein: CASSPLQGSYEQYF.

The chain carries TRBV18 and TRBJ2-1; TRBD2 matches 9 bases. The CDR3 sequence is 17 residues long. With V trimmed by 2 bases and J by 7 bases, 12 bases remained unmatched. Germline V lookup: CDR1 KGHSH, CDR2 LQKENI. CDR3 nucleotides: TGTGCCAGCTCACCAACCTTTAGCGGGGGTATCAGGAATGAGCAGTTCTTC. It specifies CASSPTFSGGIRNEQFF.

J is TRBJ2-1 and V is TRBV4-2; 12 positions match TRBD1. V shed 1 base, J shed 10 bases, and the junction held 5 bases outside the gene matches. Germline CDR1 and CDR2: LGHNA and YNFKEQ. This CDR3 spans 15 amino acids. DNA of the CDR3: TGTGCCAGCAGCCAAGCGGGACAGGGGGCAAACGAGCAGTTCTTC. Amino acid sequence: CASSQAGQGANEQFF.